The 9 T cell receptor beta chains below come from one sample, sequenced in a study of T cells in Graves' hyperthyroidism and ophthalmopathy. There were TCR beta CDR3 regions amplified from RNA transcripts. The HTBI primer set drove a first-round RT-PCR of the TCR CDR3. Each CDR3 protein gets one entry after TCRdb re-called the multiplex PCR reads with MiXCR. This repertoire shows more than 350,000 distinct CDR3 sequences, 12% to 15% found once; its top ten account for roughly a fifth. The source material was blood. Receptors originate from a woman in her sixties or seventies with Graves' ophthalmopathy.

This clonotype has a count of ten or more. V usage is TRBV20-1 and J usage is TRBJ2-7, with D perhaps matching TRBD2 (6 bases). CDR3 length: 15 residues. CDR1 and CDR2 from the germline V gene are DFQATT and SNEGSKA (reference sequence). The V end lost 1 base, the J end lost 0 bases, and 13 bases lay between the germline ends. CDR3 loop: CSARVLGRSSYEQYF. DNA of the CDR3: TGCAGTGCTAGAGTCTTAGGGAGGTCCTCCTACGAGCAGTACTTC.

This clonotype was recorded many times. The chain couples TRBV28 to TRBJ2-7; D is ambiguous. CDR1 MDHEN and CDR2 SYDVKM come from the germline V gene. V was clipped by 4 bases and J by 9 bases, with 19 bases between them. The CDR3 length is 14 residues. DNA for the CDR3: TGTGCCAGCAGTTCCCCCGTGACCCCGTACTGGCAGTACTTC. It specifies CASSSPVTPYWQYF.

The chain is built from TRBV24-1 and TRBJ2-7; TRBD2 aligns across 9 bases. The CDR3 consists of 15 residues. The germline CDR1 and CDR2 sequences are KGHDR and SFDVKD. V was clipped by 5 bases and J by 5 bases; unmatched bases: 9. CDR3 protein: CATSASGKGTHEQYF. The CDR3 nucleotides are TGTGCCACCAGTGCTAGCGGGAAGGGCACCCACGAGCAGTACTTC.

The chain employs TRBV29-1 and TRBJ2-6, with D uncertain. This CDR3 is 15 amino acids long. V lost 3 bases and J 4 bases, leaving 13 bases between the germline ends. Looked up from germline, CDR1 is SQVTM and CDR2 is ANQGSEA. The chain's CDR3 is CSVELWINGANVLTF. The CDR3 coding sequence is TGCAGCGTTGAGTTATGGATAAACGGGGCCAACGTCCTGACTTTC.

This chain uses TRBV27 with TRBJ1-2; 8 bases are a match to TRBD1. Per the germline V gene, CDR1 is MNHEY and CDR2 is SMNVEV (reference sequence). This CDR3 has 13 residues. Trimming at V came to 5 bases and at J to 6 bases, leaving 5 bases not matched to a gene. As DNA, the CDR3 is TGTGCCAGCAGTCCTCAGGGGGCGGATGGCTACACCTTC. It translates to CASSPQGADGYTF.

The rearrangement links TRBV15 to TRBJ1-2; D is unresolved. CDR1 is LNHNV and CDR2 is YYDKDF in the germline V gene (reference sequence). The CDR3 has 13 amino acids. V lost 0 bases and J 2 bases, leaving 4 bases between the germline ends. DNA of the CDR3: TGTGCCACCAGCAGAGATCAGAACTATGGCTACACCTTC. It encodes CATSRDQNYGYTF.

This clonotype was seen many times. The J gene is TRBJ2-5, the V gene TRBV7-2, with D possibly being TRBD2 (6 bases). Trimming cost V 4 bases and J 2 bases, with 11 bases left between them. The CDR3 totals 14 residues. The V gene's germline CDR1 is SGHTA and CDR2 FQGNSA. The DNA of the CDR3 is TGTGCCAGCAGCTCCCGGGACTTTCAAGAGACCCAGTACTTC. This codes for CASSSRDFQETQYF. Based on the CDR3 plus reference TRBV7-2 and TRBJ2-5, the full variable domain is GAGVSQSPSNKVTEKGKDVELRCDPISGHTALYWYRQSLGQGLEFLIYFQGNSAPDKSGLPSDRFSAERTGGSVSTLTIQRTQQEDSAVYLCASSSRDFQETQYFGPGTRLLVL.

The rearrangement links TRBV5-5 to TRBJ1-4; 10 bases line up with TRBD1. CDR3 length: 14 residues. Trimming at V came to 4 bases and at J to 8 bases, leaving 5 bases not matched to a gene. CDR1 and CDR2 (germline): SGHKS, YYEKEE (reference sequence). The CDR3 spells CASSPWDRGEKLFF. CDR3 nucleotides: TGTGCCAGCAGCCCATGGGACAGGGGCGAAAAACTGTTTTTT.

The chain carries TRBV5-1 and TRBJ2-3; D uncertain. This CDR3 spans 16 amino acids. Between the trimmed V and J ends, which lost 4 bases and 2 bases, there was a span of 17 bases. Germline V gene sequence: CDR1 SGHRS, CDR2 YFSETQ. CDR3 nucleotide sequence: TGCGCCAGCAGCCTGAGGTTGCGCCCAGACACAGATACGCAGTATTTT. Amino acid sequence: CASSLRLRPDTDTQYF.